This T cell receptor (beta chain) comes out of a study of CD8 T cells in Susac syndrome. Study information: Patients with Susac syndrome had blood drawn and were at that point therapy-naive, on corticosteroids, or on intravenous immunoglobulin alone. Study observations and caveats: An acknowledgment was made by the study that its TCR sequencing and HLA analysis involved relatively few individuals. CD8+ clonal expansion in Susac was maximal in TEMRA cells and in active patients.

Of note for this clonotype: The antigen remains unidentified.

Germline CDR1 and CDR2: GTSNPN and SVGIG (reference sequence). This CDR3 spans 13 amino acids. J lost 4 bases, V lost 4 bases, and 2 bases had no gene match. RNA was extracted with the RNeasy kit, and a quantity of 0.5 to 1 ug was reverse transcribed using random hexamers. TCR beta CDR3 was amplified by immunoSEQ covering 54 Vbeta and 13 Jbeta. TCRdb re-analysed the immunoSEQ multiplex PCR reads in MiXCR, keeping a single row per CDR3 protein. This repertoire shows 50,000 to 55,000 distinct CDR3 sequences, 85% to 95% found once; its top ten account for 0.75%. The origin of this receptor is a human donor with Susac syndrome. Sequenced: CD8+ T cells from PBMCs. V gene TRBV30 combines with J gene TRBJ2-1; TRBD2 matches 9 bases. CDR3 nucleotide sequence: TGTGCCTGGACTAGCGGGGATTACAATGAGCAGTTCTTC. Protein sequence: CAWTSGDYNEQFF.